A selection of T cell receptor beta chains follows, all from one sample in a study of cytomegalovirus exposure and HLA in healthy donors. Here immunoSEQ multiplex PCR was the method, and the copy in TCRdb shows in-frame clones only, minus some. The table shows over 100,000 clones, with roughly 73% occurring only once. The sequenced sample consisted of PBMCs. Source of these receptors: a male donor in good health and CMV-seronegative. Both conserved end residues are part of each CDR3. A D gene is named only where the DNA matches it firmly. Clone size is shown for a subset of rows, as once, few, many or a class of expanded clone.

abundance	d_gene	v_gene	j_gene	CDR3aa	CDR3nt
-	TRBD2	TRBV7-9	TRBJ2-5	CASSPLAGGPGETQYF	TGTGCCAGCAGCCCTCTAGCGGGGGGGCCGGGAGAGACCCAGTACTTC
-	-	TRBV2	TRBJ2-7	CASSLSGPYEQYF	TGTGCCAGCAGCCTAAGCGGCCCCTACGAGCAGTACTTC
-	TRBD2	TRBV6-5	TRBJ2-5	CASSPSGGAEETQYF	TGTGCCAGCAGTCCTAGCGGGGGGGCGGAAGAGACCCAGTACTTC
-	-	TRBV30	TRBJ2-1	CAWAGGNEQFF	TGTGCCTGGGCCGGGGGTAATGAGCAGTTCTTC
once	TRBD1	TRBV30	TRBJ1-4	CAWRRTGEKLFF	TGTGCCTGGAGGAGGACAGGGGAAAAACTGTTTTTT
-	-	TRBV6-5	TRBJ1-5	CASSHRDIRQPQHF	TGTGCCAGCAGCCACCGGGACATAAGGCAGCCCCAGCATTTT
once	TRBD2	TRBV10-3	TRBJ2-1	CAISESLAVTYNEQFF	TGTGCCATCAGTGAGTCCCTAGCGGTTACTTACAATGAGCAGTTCTTC
-	-	TRBV9	TRBJ1-4	CASSPEAGGWNEKLFF	TGTGCCAGCAGCCCCGAGGCGGGAGGATGGAATGAAAAACTGTTTTTT
-	-	TRBV29-1	TRBJ2-7	CSVGGVELPYEQYF	TGCAGCGTTGGGGGGGTTGAGCTCCCCTACGAGCAGTACTTC
once	TRBD1	TRBV15	TRBJ2-3	CATGTGLTSTDTQYF	TGTGCCACCGGGACAGGGCTCACTAGCACAGATACGCAGTATTTT
-	-	TRBV7-9	TRBJ2-2	CASSPVEEPRELFF	TGTGCCAGCAGCCCCGTCGAGGAGCCCCGGGAGCTGTTTTTT
-	TRBD2	TRBV13	TRBJ2-4	CASSLQRGGLNIQYF	TGTGCCAGCAGCTTACAGCGGGGGGGCTTAAACATTCAGTACTTC
once	-	TRBV6-5	TRBJ1-1	CASSPHRATNTEAFF	TGTGCCAGCAGTCCCCACAGGGCTACGAACACTGAAGCTTTCTTT
-	-	TRBV29-1	TRBJ2-5	CSVDGGPVETQYF	TGCAGCGTTGACGGCGGCCCCGTGGAGACCCAGTACTTC
-	-	TRBV7-2	TRBJ2-3	CASSPGVRDTQYF	TGTGCCAGCAGCCCAGGGGTTCGAGATACGCAGTATTTT
-	-	TRBV10-3	TRBJ1-5	CAISRREGNQPQHF	TGTGCCATCAGTCGACGAGAGGGCAATCAGCCCCAGCATTTT
-	TRBD1	TRBV9	TRBJ1-6	CASSVGLTGGFSPLHF	TGTGCCAGCAGCGTAGGCTTAACAGGGGGCTTTTCACCCCTCCACTTT
-	TRBD2	TRBV20-1	TRBJ2-1	CSASGGNEQFF	TGCAGTGCTTCGGGGGGTAATGAGCAGTTCTTC
-	TRBD1	TRBV6-5	TRBJ2-2	CASSYPGQGGTGELFF	TGTGCCAGCAGTTACCCGGGACAGGGGGGAACCGGGGAGCTGTTTTTT
-	-	TRBV5-6	TRBJ2-7	CASSLRAGLSYEQYF	TGTGCCAGCAGCTTAAGAGCAGGCCTCTCCTACGAGCAGTACTTC
-	-	TRBV9	TRBJ2-7	CASSVAGTPYEQYF	TGTGCCAGCAGCGTAGCCGGGACACCCTACGAGCAGTACTTC
few	-	TRBV19	TRBJ1-4	CASSTRGRWDEKLFF	TGTGCCAGTAGTACCCGGGGTAGATGGGATGAAAAACTGTTTTTT
-	TRBD2	TRBV10-3	TRBJ2-1	CAISESLRLAGGGEQFF	TGTGCCATCAGTGAGTCCCTTAGACTAGCGGGGGGCGGTGAGCAGTTCTTC
-	-	TRBV6-5	TRBJ1-2	CASSYSFSQTNYGYTF	TGTGCCAGCAGTTACTCGTTTTCCCAGACTAACTATGGCTACACCTTC
once	-	TRBV29-1	TRBJ1-2	CSVETRDGYTF	TGCAGCGTTGAGACCCGGGATGGCTACACCTTC
-	TRBD2	TRBV14	TRBJ2-3	CASSQVAGSADTQYF	TGTGCCAGCAGCCAAGTAGCGGGGAGCGCAGATACGCAGTATTTT
-	-	TRBV29-1	TRBJ1-2	CSAGRGRGYTF	TGCAGCGCGGGCCGGGGTCGGGGCTACACCTTC
once	-	TRBV30	TRBJ1-1	CAWSAEGTEAFF	TGTGCCTGGAGCGCGGAGGGCACTGAAGCTTTCTTT
-	TRBD1	TRBV30	TRBJ1-5	CAWAPQGNQPQHF	TGTGCCTGGGCACCACAGGGGAATCAGCCCCAGCATTTT
-	-	TRBV9	TRBJ2-3	CASSRPGDTQYF	TGTGCCAGCAGCCGACCCGGGGATACGCAGTATTTT
-	-	TRBV7-2	TRBJ2-7	CASASNQGVYEQYF	TGTGCCAGCGCCTCCAACCAAGGGGTCTACGAGCAGTACTTC
-	-	TRBV7-2	TRBJ1-2	CASSLDKDYGYTF	TGTGCCAGCAGCTTAGACAAAGACTATGGCTACACCTTC
-	TRBD2	TRBV7-2	TRBJ2-7	CASSLNTGGAGEQYF	TGTGCCAGCAGCTTAAACACCGGGGGGGCGGGGGAGCAGTACTTC
once	-	TRBV5-1	TRBJ2-3	CASSAGTSTDTQYF	TGCGCCAGCAGCGCCGGGACTAGCACAGATACGCAGTATTTT
-	TRBD2	TRBV7-9	TRBJ2-3	CASMRAAGADTQYF	TGTGCCAGCATGAGGGCGGCGGGGGCAGATACGCAGTATTTT
few	TRBD1	TRBV4-3	TRBJ1-1	CASSTWTGTPEAFF	TGCGCCAGCAGCACCTGGACAGGGACCCCTGAAGCTTTCTTT
-	TRBD1	TRBV9	TRBJ1-3	CASSVSGSRGLNTIYF	TGTGCCAGCAGCGTATCGGGTAGCAGGGGGCTGAACACCATATATTTT
many	-	TRBV4-2	TRBJ2-2	CASSQDLGGTGELFF	TGTGCCAGCAGCCAAGATCTGGGGGGCACCGGGGAGCTGTTTTTT
-	-	TRBV7-9	TRBJ2-5	CSSSFSSETQYF	TGTTCCAGCAGCTTTAGTTCAGAGACCCAGTACTTC
-	-	TRBV19	TRBJ1-2	CASSGRRGEYGYTF	TGTGCCAGTAGTGGGCGCCGGGGGGAGTATGGCTACACCTTC
-	TRBD1	TRBV19	TRBJ1-6	CASSSDRENSPLHF	TGTGCCAGTAGTTCTGACAGGGAGAATTCACCCCTCCACTTT
-	-	TRBV2	TRBJ2-5	CASSEHSGGTQYF	TGTGCCAGCAGTGAACACTCCGGAGGGACCCAGTACTTC
-	-	TRBV5-1	TRBJ2-3	CASSLSTRRTDTQYF	TGCGCCAGCAGCTTATCCACGCGGCGCACAGATACGCAGTATTTT
-	TRBD2	TRBV5-5	TRBJ2-5	CASSSGLVGQETQYF	TGTGCCAGCAGCTCCGGACTAGTCGGGCAAGAGACCCAGTACTTC
-	TRBD2	TRBV9	TRBJ2-3	CASSVWAGGTDTQYF	TGTGCCAGCAGCGTCTGGGCGGGGGGAACAGATACGCAGTATTTT
-	TRBD1	TRBV29-1	TRBJ1-2	CSVVISDRVGYTF	TGCAGCGTTGTTATCTCCGACAGGGTTGGCTACACCTTC
-	TRBD1	TRBV27	TRBJ1-5	CASSTRQGGQPQHF	TGTGCCAGCAGTACTAGACAGGGGGGACAGCCCCAGCATTTT
few	-	TRBV6-5	TRBJ2-5	CASSYAGRDVTQYF	TGTGCCAGCAGTTACGCGGGGCGGGATGTGACCCAGTACTTC
-	-	TRBV6-6	TRBJ2-5	CASSYQGSQETQYF	TGTGCCAGCAGTTACCAGGGAAGCCAAGAGACCCAGTACTTC
-	TRBD1	TRBV5-1	TRBJ2-5	CASRRTIQGEETQYF	TGCGCCAGCAGACGAACTATACAGGGGGAAGAGACCCAGTACTTC
few	-	TRBV7-9	TRBJ1-1	CASSNRDNIEAFF	TGTGCCAGCAGCAACCGGGACAACATAGAAGCTTTCTTT
-	TRBD1	TRBV5-1	TRBJ2-5	CASSQGTGVQQTQYF	TGCGCCAGCAGCCAGGGGACAGGGGTTCAACAGACCCAGTACTTC
once	-	TRBV7-6	TRBJ2-7	CASSFNGLYEQYF	TGTGCCAGCAGCTTCAACGGACTCTACGAGCAGTACTTC
-	-	TRBV9	TRBJ2-7	CASSPRQAWEQYF	TGTGCCAGCAGCCCGCGACAGGCCTGGGAGCAGTACTTC
-	TRBD1	TRBV29-1	TRBJ1-1	CSVAQGSPNTEAFF	TGCAGCGTTGCACAGGGGTCCCCGAACACTGAAGCTTTCTTT
-	-	TRBV7-2	TRBJ1-6	CASSLALGVYSPLHF	TGTGCCAGCAGTTTAGCGCTAGGAGTTTATTCACCCCTCCACTTT
-	-	TRBV6-5	TRBJ2-7	CASSPRRDRPYEQYF	TGTGCCAGCAGCCCGCGGAGGGACAGACCCTACGAGCAGTACTTC
-	-	TRBV5-3	TRBJ2-1	CARSLGTGGAPPGEQFF	TGTGCCAGAAGCCTAGGGACTGGCGGCGCCCCCCCCGGTGAGCAGTTCTTC
-	TRBD1	TRBV10-3	TRBJ1-2	CATQQGAGWGYTF	TGTGCCACACAACAGGGGGCAGGGTGGGGCTACACCTTC